What follows are 5 T cell receptor beta chains derived from one specimen sequenced in a study of lymphopenia after photon versus proton radiotherapy. Produced via immunoSEQ multiplex PCR; TCRdb's table is partial and in-frame only. Among 150,000 to 200,000 clones listed, 75% to 90% were seen once. Sequencing used peripheral blood, obtained from a patient treated with photon-based radiotherapy. These TCRs come from a man aged 50-59 years with gastric cancer.

This clone turned up a few times. This chain links TRBV28 with TRBJ2-7, with D perhaps given as TRBD1 or TRBD2 (5 bases each). CDR1 and CDR2 from the germline V gene are MDHEN and SYDVKM. V was pared by 5 bases and J by 7 bases, with 21 bases between. This CDR3 is built from 15 residues. CDR3 coding DNA: TGTGCCAGCAGTCCCGGGACCGAGGGCCCCGGAGAGCAGTACTTC. Residues: CASSPGTEGPGEQYF.

The chain carries TRBV6-1 and TRBJ1-2; 7 bases agree with TRBD1. The CDR3 has 15 amino acids. The germline V gene encodes CDR1 MNHNS and CDR2 SASEGT. J was trimmed by 0 bases and V by 7 bases; bases with no gene match: 8. CDR3 amino acids: CASTVGGQPNYGYTF. The CDR3 nucleotides are TGTGCCAGCACCGTAGGGGGACAGCCTAACTATGGCTACACCTTC.

The chain uses TRBV7-9 and TRBJ2-7; the D is unclear. Per the germline V gene, CDR1 is SEHNR and CDR2 is FQNEAQ (reference sequence). Trimming removed 0 bases from V and 0 bases from J, with 9 bases in between. The CDR3 covers 15 residues. This chain's CDR3 is CASSLANTLSYEQYF. As DNA, the CDR3 is TGTGCCAGCAGCTTAGCCAACACCCTCTCCTACGAGCAGTACTTC.

V usage is TRBV11-2 and J usage is TRBJ2-1; TRBD1 might be the D (6 bases). Trimming left V 1 base short and J 12 bases short, with 19 bases between. Germline CDR1 and CDR2: SGHAT and FQNNGV. This CDR3 has 15 amino acids. DNA of the CDR3: TGTGCCAGCAGCTTAGTGGCGACAGGAGCCTCGGGGCAGTTCTTC. Translation gives CASSLVATGASGQFF.

The chain links TRBV9 to TRBJ1-2, with 8 bases fitting TRBD1. V was clipped by 4 bases and J by 4 bases; unmatched bases: 9. CDR1 and CDR2 from the germline V gene are SGDLS and YYNGEE. This CDR3 has 15 residues. CDR3 bases: TGTGCCAGCAGCCCCGGACAGGGCCTCAGCTATGGCTACACCTTC. This gives the protein CASSPGQGLSYGYTF. Combining the CDR3 with reference TRBV9 and TRBJ1-2 gives the whole variable domain DSGVTQTPKHLITATGQRVTLRCSPRSGDLSVYWYQQSLDQGLQFLIQYYNGEERAKGNILERFSAQQFPDLHSELNLSSLELGDSALYFCASSPGQGLSYGYTFGSGTRLTVV.